The 17 T cell receptor beta chains given below trace back to one sample, sequenced in a study of cytomegalovirus exposure and HLA in healthy donors. Profiling relied on immunoSEQ multiplex PCR, and the TCRdb table lists in-frame clones only, not all of them. The table shows 250,000 to 300,000 clones, with around 87% occurring only once. Sequencing was carried out using PBMCs. The receptors come from a young woman in good health and CMV-seronegative.

V is TRBV19 and J is TRBJ1-5; maybe TRBD1 (6 bases). This CDR3 has 15 amino acids. V was trimmed by 7 bases and J by 0 bases, leaving 13 bases between them. Germline V gene data show CDR1 as LNHDA and CDR2 as SQIVND (reference sequence). CDR3 amino acids: CASIVGAHSNQPQHF. The DNA of the CDR3 is TGTGCCAGTATTGTGGGGGCTCATAGCAATCAGCCCCAGCATTTT.

The chain is built from TRBV27 and TRBJ1-6, with 9 bases lining up with TRBD1. With V trimmed by 6 bases and J by 6 bases, 3 bases remained unmatched. Germline CDR1 is MNHEY and CDR2 is SMNVEV (reference sequence). The CDR3 totals 14 residues. CDR3 region: CASRDRGRNSPLHF. The CDR3 DNA reads TGTGCCAGCAGGGACAGGGGCCGTAATTCACCCCTCCACTTT.

This clone was picked up one time. This rearrangement joins TRBV27 to TRBJ2-1, with 11 bases matching TRBD2. This CDR3 spans 12 amino acids. Germline assignment: CDR1 MNHEY and CDR2 SMNVEV (reference sequence). V was pared by 9 bases and J by 5 bases, with 0 bases of the junction left unmatched. The CDR3 region is CARTSGNNEQFF. CDR3 sequence (DNA): TGTGCCAGGACTAGCGGGAACAATGAGCAGTTCTTC.

The chain couples TRBV19 to TRBJ1-1, with D perhaps matching TRBD1 (5 bases). V dropped 5 bases and J dropped 1 base, with 20 bases sitting between them. The CDR3 has 17 residues. The germline CDR1 and CDR2 sequences are LNHDA and SQIVND (reference sequence). Written as DNA, the CDR3 is TGTGCCAGTAGTTATCGTGGGGTCCGAACAGGGAACACTGAAGCTTTCTTT. Translating it yields CASSYRGVRTGNTEAFF.

The CDR3 sequence: CASRGGEASNEKLFF. The CDR3 DNA is TGTGCCAGCAGGGGGGGAGAAGCTTCTAATGAAAAACTGTTTTTT. This sequence joins TRBV28 and TRBJ1-4, with D perhaps matching TRBD1 (5 bases). The germline V and J ends were trimmed by 6 bases and 3 bases, with 14 bases remaining between them. CDR3 length: 15 residues. CDR1 MDHEN and CDR2 SYDVKM come from the germline V gene. The full variable domain, in which reference TRBV28 and TRBJ1-4 provide the parts outside the CDR3, is DVKVTQSSRYLVKRTGEKVFLECVQDMDHENMFWYRQDPGLGLRLIYFSYDVKMKEKGDIPEGYSVSREKKERFSLILESASTNQTSMYLCASRGGEASNEKLFFGSGTQLSVL.

The chain links TRBV5-4 to TRBJ1-1; D is perhaps TRBD1 (6 bases). The germline CDR1 and CDR2 sequences are SGHNT and YYREEE (reference sequence). Trimming removed 4 bases at V and 4 bases at J, with 11 bases between. CDR3 size: 13 residues. CDR3 DNA: TGTGCCAGCAGCCTAACAGGGAGCACTGAAGCTTTCTTT. Encoded protein: CASSLTGSTEAFF. Variable domain in full (rest from reference TRBV5-4 and TRBJ1-1): ETGVTQSPTHLIKTRGQQVTLRCSSQSGHNTVSWYQQALGQGPQFIFQYYREEENGRGNFPPRFSGLQFPNYSSELNVNALELDDSALYLCASSLTGSTEAFFGQGTRLTVV.

The chain links TRBV27 to TRBJ1-5; weak D call: TRBD1 (5 bases). This CDR3 is built from 15 residues. Germline V gene data show CDR1 as MNHEY and CDR2 as SMNVEV (reference sequence). V lost 1 base and J 5 bases, leaving 12 bases between the germline ends. The CDR3 sequence: CASSLFGGTYQPQHF. CDR3 DNA sequence: TGTGCCAGCAGTTTATTCGGGGGAACCTATCAGCCCCAGCATTTT.

The chain has TRBV27 and TRBJ2-5; a weak D match, TRBD2 (6 bases). V gave up 1 base and J gave up 3 bases, with 9 bases separating them. The CDR3 contains 14 residues. The germline CDR1 and CDR2 sequences are MNHEY and SMNVEV (reference sequence). For the CDR3, the DNA is TGTGCCAGCAGTTTATTGGGAGGCAAAGAGACCCAGTACTTC. It is translated as CASSLLGGKETQYF.

This clone occurred a few times. V usage is TRBV19 and J usage is TRBJ2-2; TRBD1 agrees at 9 bases. V lost 3 bases to trimming and J lost 3 bases; unmatched junction nucleotides: 2. Germline-derived CDR1 and CDR2 are LNHDA and SQIVND (reference sequence). The CDR3 is 15 residues long. The CDR3 here is CASSMGDRDTGELFF. In DNA, the CDR3 is TGTGCCAGTAGTATGGGGGACAGGGACACCGGGGAGCTGTTTTTT.

The CDR3 bases are TGTGCCAGCTCACCAACCACGGGGTACCTTAGCACAGATACGCAGTATTTT. Its protein product is CASSPTTGYLSTDTQYF. The chain joins TRBV18 to TRBJ2-3; D may be TRBD2 (5 bases). The CDR3 sequence is 17 residues long. Deletions cut 2 bases from V and 0 bases from J, with 15 bases between. The germline gives CDR1 KGHSH, CDR2 LQKENI.

V is TRBV6-1 and J is TRBJ2-1, with a weak D call TRBD2 (7 bases). The germline V gene encodes CDR1 MNHNS and CDR2 SASEGT. The CDR3 consists of 15 residues. Trimming took off 3 bases at V and 4 bases at J, with 13 bases between the two ends. The CDR3 region has the DNA TGTGCCAGCAGTGAGGGGCGGGGGCCGTACAATGAGCAGTTCTTC. Translated: CASSEGRGPYNEQFF.

The chain has TRBV9 and TRBJ1-1; 9 positions agree with TRBD1. V dropped 3 bases and J dropped 3; count of bases not matched to a gene: 12. The CDR3 is 17 amino acids. CDR1 is SGDLS and CDR2 is YYNGEE in the germline V gene. CDR3 sequence (DNA): TGTGCCAGCAGCGATGGGACAGGGATAAGTAGTGACACTGAAGCTTTCTTT. It yields the protein CASSDGTGISSDTEAFF. Complete variable domain (other parts from reference TRBV9 and TRBJ1-1): DSGVTQTPKHLITATGQRVTLRCSPRSGDLSVYWYQQSLDQGLQFLIQYYNGEERAKGNILERFSAQQFPDLHSELNLSSLELGDSALYFCASSDGTGISSDTEAFFGQGTRLTVV.

V and J are TRBV14 and TRBJ1-6; no clear D gene. The germline V gene has CDR1 SGHDN and CDR2 FVKESK. The V gene lost 1 base and the J gene lost 6 bases, with 13 bases spanning the gap. This CDR3 comprises 16 residues. The CDR3 DNA follows: TGTGCCAGCAGCCAAGGCGGAACGGTCGGTAATTCACCCCTCCACTTT. This translates into CASSQGGTVGNSPLHF.

This rearrangement joins TRBV4-1 to TRBJ1-6; 8 nucleotides align to TRBD1. There are 16 residues in the CDR3. V dropped 5 bases and J dropped 10; count of bases not matched to a gene: 13. Germline CDR1 is MGHRA and CDR2 is YSYEKL. CDR3 region: CASSSPYTDRGSPLHF. In nucleotides, the CDR3 is TGCGCCAGCAGCTCACCTTACACAGACAGGGGCTCACCCCTCCACTTT.

V is TRBV19 and J is TRBJ2-2; the match to TRBD2 covers 12 bases. The CDR3 runs 16 residues. CDR1 LNHDA and CDR2 SQIVND come from the germline V gene (reference sequence). J lost 4 bases, V lost 6 bases, and 6 bases had no gene match. The CDR3 protein is CASSRLAGEGTGELFF. CDR3 DNA sequence: TGTGCCAGTAGCCGACTAGCGGGGGAGGGCACCGGGGAGCTGTTTTTT.

The J gene is TRBJ1-1, the V gene TRBV19; D is uncertain. CDR1 and CDR2 (germline): LNHDA, SQIVND (reference sequence). The V and J ends lost 4 bases and 1 base respectively, with 7 bases between them. The CDR3 sequence is 13 residues long. CDR3 DNA sequence: TGTGCCAGTAGTAAACTCAAGAACACTGAAGCTTTCTTT. Amino acids: CASSKLKNTEAFF.

This chain joins TRBV18 and TRBJ1-1, with 7 bases identical to TRBD1. CDR1 is KGHSH, CDR2 LQKENI, per germline. The V segment lost 0 bases and the J segment 4 bases; nucleotides outside the gene matches: 5. The CDR3 loop spans 15 amino acids. CDR3: CASSPPTGLSTEAFF. CDR3 nucleotides: TGTGCCAGCTCACCACCGACAGGGCTCAGCACTGAAGCTTTCTTT.